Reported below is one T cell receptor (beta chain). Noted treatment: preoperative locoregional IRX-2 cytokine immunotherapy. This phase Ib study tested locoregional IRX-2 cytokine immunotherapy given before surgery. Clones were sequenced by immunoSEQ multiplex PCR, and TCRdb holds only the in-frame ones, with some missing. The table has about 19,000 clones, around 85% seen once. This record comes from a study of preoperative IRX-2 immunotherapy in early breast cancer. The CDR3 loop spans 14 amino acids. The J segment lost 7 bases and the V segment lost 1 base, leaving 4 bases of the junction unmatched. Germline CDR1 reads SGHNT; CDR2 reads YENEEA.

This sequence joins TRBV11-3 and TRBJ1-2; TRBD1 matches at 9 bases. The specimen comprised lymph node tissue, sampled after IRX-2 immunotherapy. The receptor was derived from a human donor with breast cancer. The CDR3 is CASSLVGTGFGYTF. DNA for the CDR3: TGTGCCAGCAGCTTAGTCGGGACAGGGTTTGGCTACACCTTC. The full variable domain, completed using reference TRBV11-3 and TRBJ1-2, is EAGVVQSPRYKIIEKKQPVAFWCNPISGHNTLYWYLQNLGQGPELLIRYENEEAVDDSQLPKDRFSAERLKGVDSTLKIQPAELGDSAVYLCASSLVGTGFGYTFGSGTRLTVV.